This paragraph reports one T cell receptor (beta chain). This sample was included in a study of blood T cell repertoires in COVID-19. About the research overall: The analysed material was cDNA or gDNA that came from T cells, B-cell-depleted T cells, or PBMCs.

Repertoires were generated with immunoSEQ multiplex PCR, while TCRdb's copy carries only in-frame clones and drops some. The top ten clones hold roughly 2.8% of a sample with under 250,000 clones, around 83% of them seen once. CDR3 size: 15 residues. Per the germline V gene, CDR1 is MNHEY and CDR2 is SMNVEV (reference sequence). Unmatched junction bases numbered 7, after V lost 6 bases and J lost 6 bases. This clonotype was obtained from a man aged 50-60 years with active or convalescent COVID-19. Sequencing was done on a sample of peripheral blood. This chain links TRBV27 with TRBJ2-2, with TRBD1 matching 10 bases. CDR3 region: CASSGDRGRAGELFF. DNA of the CDR3: TGTGCCAGCAGCGGGGACAGGGGAAGGGCCGGGGAGCTGTTTTTT.